Listed below are T cell receptor beta chains from one sample, sequenced in a study of T cells after yellow fever vaccination. TCRdb re-analysed the 5' RACE reads in MiXCR, keeping a single row per CDR3 protein. Of tens of thousands of distinct CDR3 sequences in the sample, roughly 7.4% were seen once. The source was CD8+ T cells sorted from PBMCs, collected about 5 days after the first yellow fever vaccination. The receptors come from a man aged 18 to 35 who received the YFV17D yellow fever vaccine. CDR3s include the opening cysteine and the closing phenylalanine or tryptophan. Fields, in order: J gene, D gene, V gene, clone size, CDR3 protein, CDR3 DNA. The D gene is left open where the match is weak. Clone size is shown for a subset of rows, as once, few, many or a class of expanded clone.

>TRBJ2-1|TRBD2|TRBV13|few
CASSQLAGGSSYNEQFF
TGTGCCAGCAGCCAACTAGCGGGGGGGAGTTCCTACAATGAGCAGTTCTTC
>TRBJ2-3|TRBD1|TRBV20-1|.
CCGWEPTGDSTDTQYF
TGCTGCGGGTGGGAACCTACAGGGGACAGCACAGATACGCAGTATTTT
>TRBJ2-3|.|TRBV2|many
CASSEYRRADTQYF
TGTGCCAGCAGTGAATACAGACGGGCAGATACGCAGTATTTT
>TRBJ1-1|.|TRBV6-2/TRBV6-3|few
CASSNGRTEAFF
TGTGCCAGCAGCAACGGTAGAACTGAAGCTTTCTTT
>TRBJ2-1|TRBD2|TRBV5-1|many
CASSLTGGGAYNEQFF
TGCGCCAGCAGCTTAACGGGCGGGGGAGCCTACAATGAGCAGTTCTTC
>TRBJ2-1|TRBD1|TRBV5-4|.
CARRGTDNNEQFF
TGTGCCAGAAGGGGGACAGACAACAATGAGCAGTTCTTC
>TRBJ1-4|.|TRBV27|few
CASSLYRVGEKLFF
TGTGCCAGCAGTTTATACAGGGTAGGGGAAAAACTGTTTTTT
>TRBJ2-3|.|TRBV5-4|many
CASSLGRKGDTQYF
TGTGCCAGCAGCCTTGGGCGGAAAGGGGATACGCAGTATTTT
>TRBJ1-2|.|TRBV13|.
CASSLAGEGNYGYTF
TGTGCCAGCAGCTTAGCCGGCGAGGGTAACTATGGCTACACCTTC
>TRBJ2-1|.|TRBV20-1|few
CSASPTPDSSYNEQFF
TGCAGTGCTAGTCCTACACCAGATAGCTCCTACAATGAGCAGTTCTTC
>TRBJ2-2|.|TRBV7-3|many
CASSPFGELNTGELFF
TGTGCCAGCAGCCCCTTCGGGGAGCTGAACACCGGGGAGCTGTTTTTT
>TRBJ1-1|TRBD1|TRBV27|few
CASSASTGGNTEAFF
TGTGCCAGCAGCGCATCGACAGGGGGGAACACTGAAGCTTTCTTT
>TRBJ1-2|.|TRBV5-1|few
CASSPHRVGYTF
TGCGCCAGCAGCCCCCACCGTGTTGGCTACACCTTC
>TRBJ2-7|.|TRBV2|medium-sized
CATTLTDSYEQYF
TGTGCCACTACCCTGACTGACTCCTACGAGCAGTACTTC
>TRBJ2-7|.|TRBV6-2/TRBV6-3|many
CASSYTELYEQYF
TGTGCCAGCAGTTACACGGAATTATACGAGCAGTACTTC
>TRBJ1-2|TRBD1|TRBV27|few
CASSLQGAPGYGYTF
TGTGCCAGCAGTCTACAGGGGGCGCCTGGGTATGGCTACACCTTC
>TRBJ2-2|.|TRBV9|.
CASSVGGSTGELFF
TGTGCCAGCAGCGTAGGGGGCTCGACCGGGGAGCTGTTTTTT
>TRBJ1-3|.|TRBV6-5|few
CASWGGENTIYF
TGTGCGAGCTGGGGGGGTGAAAACACCATATATTTT
>TRBJ2-3|.|TRBV7-8|many
CASSHSLTEWDTQYF
TGTGCCAGCAGCCATTCATTGACAGAATGGGATACGCAGTATTTT
>TRBJ2-2|.|TRBV12-3/TRBV12-4|many
CASISPVGELFF
TGTGCCAGCATATCCCCCGTAGGGGAGCTGTTTTTT
>TRBJ2-3|TRBD1|TRBV9|.
CASSVPRDRAGTDTQYF
TGTGCCAGCAGCGTTCCCCGGGACAGGGCCGGAACAGATACGCAGTATTTT
>TRBJ1-5|.|TRBV5-1|many
CASSLAEGIEPQHF
TGCGCCAGCAGCTTGGCGGAGGGGATAGAGCCCCAGCATTTT
>TRBJ2-2|.|TRBV7-2|.
CASSSAPGGAGELFF
TGTGCCAGCAGCTCAGCCCCTGGGGGAGCCGGGGAGCTGTTTTTT
>TRBJ2-3|.|TRBV7-6|few
CASSSTHPPSTDTQYF
TGTGCCAGCAGCTCCACCCACCCCCCTAGCACAGATACGCAGTATTTT
>TRBJ1-6|.|TRBV4-1|few
CASSQGQWSYNSPLHF
TGCGCCAGCAGCCAGGGACAATGGTCCTATAATTCACCCCTCCACTTT
>TRBJ2-1|.|TRBV7-8|.
CASTRGGTIGPYNEQFF
TGTGCCAGCACCCGAGGGGGGACTATCGGTCCCTACAATGAGCAGTTCTTC
>TRBJ2-1|.|TRBV7-9|few
CASSTGREQFF
TGTGCCAGCAGCACCGGGCGTGAGCAGTTCTTC
>TRBJ2-6|.|TRBV4-2|.
CASSRGTLDSGANVLTF
TGTGCCAGCAGCCGAGGGACGTTGGACTCTGGGGCCAACGTCCTGACTTTC
>TRBJ2-2|TRBD2|TRBV11-2|many
CASSQRSGGAAGELFF
TGTGCCAGCAGCCAGAGGAGCGGGGGGGCCGCTGGGGAGCTGTTTTTT
>TRBJ1-2|.|TRBV4-3|many
CASSQEPGPGYGYTF
TGCGCCAGCAGCCAAGAACCGGGGCCTGGCTATGGCTACACCTTC
>TRBJ2-4|TRBD1|TRBV4-3|few
CASSPRQGRQDIQYF
TGCGCCAGCAGCCCGAGACAGGGGAGGCAAGACATTCAGTACTTC
>TRBJ2-1|.|TRBV7-9|many
CASSWDGNNEQFF
TGTGCCAGCAGCTGGGACGGCAACAATGAGCAGTTCTTC
>TRBJ1-4|.|TRBV4-1|.
CASSSKFFLGTVNTTNEKLFF
TGCGCCAGCAGCTCGAAGTTCTTCTTGGGAACCGTAAATACAACTAATGAAAAACTGTTTTTT
>TRBJ1-4|.|TRBV19|.
CASSISHPATNEKLFF
TGTGCCAGTAGTATCAGCCACCCTGCAACTAATGAAAAACTGTTTTTT
>TRBJ1-1|.|TRBV6-5|many
CASSYSRQTEAFF
TGTGCCAGCAGTTACTCTAGACAGACTGAAGCTTTCTTT
>TRBJ2-1|.|TRBV6-4|few
CASSPSGGSYNEQFF
TGTGCCAGCAGTCCCTCCGGGGGCTCCTACAATGAGCAGTTCTTC
>TRBJ2-2|.|TRBV7-9|few
CASGRRDTGELFF
TGTGCCAGCGGGCGTCGGGACACCGGGGAGCTGTTTTTT
>TRBJ2-3|.|TRBV7-2|.
CASSLAGGPTDTQYF
TGTGCCAGCAGCTTAGCGGGGGGGCCCACAGATACGCAGTATTTT
>TRBJ2-1|.|TRBV6-5|many
CASSRLSSQVNEQFF
TGTGCCAGCAGTCGTCTCAGTTCGCAGGTCAATGAGCAGTTCTTC
>TRBJ2-5|TRBD2|TRBV13|.
CASSQQGTSETQYF
TGTGCCAGCAGCCAACAAGGGACTAGCGAGACCCAGTACTTC
>TRBJ1-3|.|TRBV27|.
CASSLSNRGNTIYF
TGTGCCAGCAGTTTATCAAACAGGGGAAACACCATATATTTT
>TRBJ1-5|TRBD1|TRBV12-3/TRBV12-4|many
CASSPTGASLQPQHF
TGTGCCAGCAGTCCGACAGGGGCTTCGCTTCAGCCCCAGCATTTT